This TCR beta chain appears in the sequencing data of a study of beta chain features in type 1 diabetes (dated by TCRdb to between 2017 and 2018). Notes on the research overall: No differences in mean age, gender distribution, total cell number or subset yield were found between patients and healthy donors. A total of some 100,000,000 sorted cells were examined across all samples, and the number of cells per subset was strongly correlated with RNA yield. The study compared TCRB repertoires of sorted circulating CD4+ T cell subsets between recently diagnosed type 1 diabetes patients and matched healthy donors. Regulatory and stem cell-like memory subsets were obtained from only 8 patients and roughly eight healthy donors, while naive and central memory subsets were obtained from all 30 or so donors. Overall study outcomes, separate from this receptor: In all four CD4+ subsets, TCRB CDR3 length was moderately but significantly shorter in type 1 diabetes patients. Fewer insertions and more nucleotide deletions at VDJ recombination sites were observed in patients with type 1 diabetes, implying thymic rearrangement abnormalities. Naive, central memory and regulatory TCRB repertoires appeared to be more alike among patients than among healthy donors. Because cDNA was sequenced instead of genomic DNA, highly expressing activated cells could be over-represented, though the groups showed no difference in activation or CD3 levels. PCR might favor shorter templates, but patient and control samples were amplified and corrected together, so any skew would affect both groups equally. Because the HLA sub-analyses included only small numbers of individuals, any influence of HLA type on TCRB rearrangement was left unresolved.

For CDR1 and CDR2, the germline V gene lists MGHRA and YSYEKL. The CDR3 contains 19 residues, cysteine and phenylalanine counted. The entry retains the CDR3 DNA only, 57 bases that are in frame from base 1. V lost 4 bases and J lost 0 bases; the stretch between them is 25 bases long. Each donor gave one peripheral blood draw, averaging roughly 100 mL, which was collected into heparinised tubes. A BD FACSAria II was used to sort naive, central memory, regulatory and stem cell-like memory CD4+ T cells with a panel that included CD45RO, CCR7, CD25, CD127, CD95 and CD27. All sorted populations exceeded 98% purity. Right away, PBMCs were isolated by Lymphoprep density gradient centrifugation and were stained directly, with no culture step. To minimize batch effects, samples were stained and sorted in pairs, one healthy donor with one patient per experiment. The High Capacity cDNA Reverse Transcription Kit was used to reverse transcribe all of the isolated RNA, meaning that expressed TCRB transcripts were what got sequenced. Deep immunoSEQ sequencing was performed on naive, central memory and regulatory T cell samples, with an average of about 3.57 million total reads per sample. After sorted cells were lysed in RLT buffer, RNA was extracted with DNase-treated RNeasy Micro or Mini kits, with the choice depending on cell number. Each cell subset was processed on its own to prevent cross-contamination, while patient and healthy donor samples were processed together. The immunoSEQ multiplex PCR was used to amplify TCRB sequences from cDNA, generating 87-bp fragments that spanned the CDR3 region. Amplicons were sequenced on the Illumina HiSeq platform. On the study's bioinformatics: Synthetic template baselines were used to correct PCR bias computationally, reads within Hamming distance 2 were collapsed together, and singletons that could not be merged were discarded. Reads were aligned against IMGT so that V, D and J genes, CDR3 length and insertions or deletions at six rearrangement sites could be assigned. Within each subset, clonotype counts were normalized to sorted cell number, and only after that were true diversity and Gini coefficients computed with the tcR R package. Repertoire sharing was quantified using the overlap coefficient calculated on TCRB nucleotide sequences. Out-of-frame TCRB sequences from naive cells were analyzed to stand in for the pre-selection repertoire. TCRdb provides this immuneACCESS table in a form limited to in-frame rearrangements. Some clones are lacking; in checked studies, under half of them reflect an unresolved V gene, and why the rest are absent is not known. The D gene and trimming were derived from the DNA, and the V and J assignments and clone size from that table. Across this sample there are fewer than 350,000 clones, with around 20% seen only once. The ten top clones hold 0.044% of the sample.

This clone was seen only a few times. The antigen it binds to is not known. Nothing much larger sits one base from this clone, and base qualities are not available. The sequenced sample consisted of naive CD4+ T cells from blood. The cell subset or site label on this specimen signifies: true naive CD4+ T cells. This chain joins TRBV4-1 to TRBJ2-7; matching of 5 bases hints at TRBD2 as the D gene. This receptor was taken from a young woman in good health. The DNA reads TGCGCCAGCAGCCGAACGGGGAGCCAACTCAGATTAATCTCCTACGAGCAGTACTTC. This is translated as CASSRTGSQLRLISYEQYF.